The 12 T cell receptor beta chains given below trace back to one sample, sequenced in a study of shared clonotypes between healthy human individuals. The method was immunoSEQ multiplex PCR; TCRdb's version includes in-frame clones alone and lacks a portion of them. The sample holds roughly 2,500,000 clones, roughly 93% seen once. The specimen sequenced was naive CD4+ T cells from PBMCs. Subset specified: CD45RA+ positively selected. These receptors originate from a young man in good health. Some clones in this sample may be carry-over from other donors' samples.

This chain links TRBV4-1 with TRBJ1-4, with 8 bases lining up with TRBD1. After removal of 1 base from V and 5 bases from J, the junction contained 6 bases not matched to a gene. The CDR3 consists of 16 residues. Germline lookup yields CDR1 MGHRA and CDR2 YSYEKL. The CDR3 nucleotides are TGCGCCAGCAGCCAAGGCAGGGGGCGGTGGAATGAAAAACTGTTTTTT. Residues: CASSQGRGRWNEKLFF.

V is TRBV28 and J is TRBJ2-1; 10 bases fit TRBD2. This CDR3 comprises 16 residues. The V segment lost 3 bases and the J segment 9 bases; nucleotides outside the gene matches: 11. Germline CDR1 is MDHEN and CDR2 is SYDVKM. Here the CDR3 DNA reads TGTGCCAGCAGTTTTACGGCTAGCGGGAGTAAGGGTGAGCAGTTCTTC. It translates to CASSFTASGSKGEQFF.

CDR3 protein: CASSSGGQGAGYTF. In DNA form, the CDR3 reads TGTGCCAGCAGTTCCGGGGGACAGGGGGCGGGCTACACCTTC. The J gene is TRBJ1-2, the V gene TRBV28; TRBD1 aligns across 12 bases. Germline trimming cut 4 bases from V and 8 bases from J; bases unmatched to any gene: 5. CDR3 length: 14 residues. Germline V gene lookup returns CDR1 MDHEN and CDR2 SYDVKM.

The V and J genes are TRBV1 and TRBJ1-5. TRBV1 is a pseudogene. CDR3 length: 20 residues. This CDR3 reads CTSSQGTRRGVKEGDQPQHF. The CDR3 coding sequence is TGCACCAGCAGCCAAGGGACTCGACGAGGCGTAAAAGAAGGCGATCAGCCCCAGCATTTT.

The chain couples TRBV19 to TRBJ1-4; 7 bases align to TRBD1. Germline values: CDR1 LNHDA, CDR2 SQIVND (reference sequence). Trimming at V came to 3 bases and at J to 7 bases, leaving 8 bases not matched to a gene. There are 15 residues in the CDR3. The CDR3 region has the DNA TGTGCCAGTAGTATCGGAGGACAGGATTCTGAAAAACTGTTTTTT. Residues: CASSIGGQDSEKLFF.

The V call is TRBV5-1, the J call TRBJ2-3, with D perhaps matching TRBD1 or TRBD2 (5 bases each). The germline CDR1 and CDR2 sequences are SGHRS and YFSETQ. Deletions cut 2 bases from V and 4 bases from J, with 11 bases between. The CDR3 has 14 amino acids. CDR3 nucleotides: TGCGCCAGCAGCTTTTCCGGGGCATCAGATACGCAGTATTTT. This gives the protein CASSFSGASDTQYF.

Here the CDR3 reads CASSVGPGQDPYEQYF. The DNA of the CDR3 is TGTGCCAGCAGCGTAGGACCGGGACAGGACCCCTACGAGCAGTACTTC. The genes are TRBV9 and TRBJ2-7, with 8 bases identical to TRBD1. This CDR3 spans 16 amino acids. The junction had 7 bases not matched to a gene; V was cut back by 0 bases and J by 2 bases. The germline V gene encodes CDR1 SGDLS and CDR2 YYNGEE.

In regard to this clone: This specimen includes other DNA sequences encoding the same CDR3. V and J are TRBV5-1 and TRBJ2-5; tentatively, D is TRBD1 (6 bases). Trimming removed 2 bases at V and 2 bases at J, with 10 bases between. The CDR3 sequence is 14 residues long. CDR1 is SGHRS and CDR2 is YFSETQ in the germline V gene. The CDR3 coding sequence is TGCGCCAGCAGCTTAACAGGGAGACAAGAGACCCAGTACTTC. Protein sequence: CASSLTGRQETQYF.

There are a few counts of this clone. Additional DNA sequences in this sample encode the identical CDR3. The J gene is TRBJ2-5, the V gene TRBV9; D is undetermined. Germline V gene data show CDR1 as SGDLS and CDR2 as YYNGEE. Trimming left V 0 bases short and J 1 base short, with 4 bases between. The CDR3 is made up of 13 amino acids. The CDR3 DNA sequence: TGTGCCAGCAGCGTAGCCGGCCAAGAGACCCAGTACTTC. Encoded protein: CASSVAGQETQYF.

This chain connects TRBV5-5 to TRBJ2-3, with unresolved D. The V and J ends lost 3 bases and 4 bases respectively, with 12 bases between them. Germline V gene data show CDR1 as SGHKS and CDR2 as YYEKEE (reference sequence). CDR3 length equals 14 residues. For the CDR3, the DNA is TGTGCCAGCAGCTCCCTCCTTGGATCAGATACGCAGTATTTT. Protein sequence: CASSSLLGSDTQYF. Variable domain in full (rest from reference TRBV5-5 and TRBJ2-3): DAGVTQSPTHLIKTRGQQVTLRCSPISGHKSVSWYQQVLGQGPQFIFQYYEKEERGRGNFPDRFSARQFPNYSSELNVNALLLGDSALYLCASSSLLGSDTQYFGPGTRLTVL.

The chain employs TRBV9 and TRBJ2-6, with 7 nucleotides matching TRBD1. The CDR3 length is 15 residues. CDR1 is SGDLS, CDR2 YYNGEE, per germline. V was clipped by 0 bases and J by 7 bases; unmatched bases: 4. DNA of the CDR3: TGTGCCAGCAGCGTAGCACAGGGGTCCGCCAACGTCCTGACTTTC. Residues: CASSVAQGSANVLTF. Complete variable domain (other parts from reference TRBV9 and TRBJ2-6): DSGVTQTPKHLITATGQRVTLRCSPRSGDLSVYWYQQSLDQGLQFLIQYYNGEERAKGNILERFSAQQFPDLHSELNLSSLELGDSALYFCASSVAQGSANVLTFGAGSRLTVL.

The chain uses TRBV7-2 and TRBJ1-2; 8 nucleotides align to TRBD1. The length of the CDR3 is 16 residues. V shed 1 base and J 5 bases; nucleotides not matched to a gene: 9. Germline V gives CDR1 SGHTA, CDR2 FQGNSA. CDR3 loop: CASSLVGTGVGYGYTF. CDR3 sequence (DNA): TGTGCCAGCAGCTTAGTGGGGACAGGCGTGGGATATGGCTACACCTTC.